Listed below are T cell receptor beta chains from one sample, sequenced in a study of Tregs in tolerant kidney transplant recipients. The repertoire was sequenced with immunoSEQ multiplex PCR; TCRdb's copy has only in-frame clones and lacks some. The sample lists 55,000 to 80,000 clones; 95% to 98% were seen once. The material was Tregs from blood, obtained before the transplant. Receptors were obtained from a human donor who received a combined kidney and bone marrow transplant. The CDR3 runs from the conserved cysteine through the conserved F or W. A D gene is named only where the DNA matches it firmly. Some rows have no size entry. The others give once, few or many, or a class for an expanded clone.

TRBJ2-3 TRBV18 once - CASSPRHSASTDTQYF TGTGCCAGCTCACCACGACACAGTGCTAGCACAGATACGCAGTATTTT
TRBJ2-3 TRBV7-8 - TRBD2 CASSRLLWTSGTDTQYF TGTGCCAGCAGCCGCCTTCTATGGACTAGCGGCACAGATACGCAGTATTTT
TRBJ1-6 TRBV5-6 - - CASSSSYNSPLHF TGTGCCAGCAGCTCGAGCTATAATTCACCCCTCCACTTT
TRBJ2-1 TRBV6-1 - TRBD1 CASSRAGGNEQFF TGTGCCAGCAGTCGGGCAGGGGGTAATGAGCAGTTCTTC
TRBJ1-6 TRBV28 - - CASSNRLRRDSPLHF TGTGCCAGCAGTAACCGGCTCCGGCGGGATTCACCCCTCCACTTT
TRBJ1-6 TRBV6-1 - TRBD1 CASSGTGETPLHF TGTGCCAGCAGTGGGACAGGGGAGACACCCCTCCACTTT
TRBJ2-2 TRBV27 - TRBD1 CASSRTARDRNTGELFF TGTGCCAGCAGTCGTACGGCCCGGGACAGAAACACCGGGGAGCTGTTTTTT
TRBJ2-1 TRBV10-3 once TRBD2 CAISETSAYNEQFF TGTGCCATCAGTGAGACTAGCGCCTACAATGAGCAGTTCTTC
TRBJ2-5 TRBV6-6 - - CASSYSTEETQYF TGTGCCAGCAGTTACTCGACAGAAGAGACCCAGTACTTC
TRBJ1-3 TRBV7-6 once - CASSFRRGLSSGNTIYF TGTGCCAGCAGCTTCCGCCGCGGACTGAGCTCTGGAAACACCATATATTTT